Included here is one T cell receptor (beta chain) sequence, with context. Per the germline V gene, CDR1 is SGHRS and CDR2 is YFSETQ. CDR3 length equals 16 residues. With the 5' RACE reads reprocessed, TCRdb shows one record per CDR3 protein and no DNA. The sample has around 450,000 distinct CDR3 sequences. These data belong to a study of monozygotic twins with inflammatory bowel disease. The sequenced sample consisted of blood. The gene calls are TRBV5-1 and TRBJ2-2; TCRdb's D gene call, TRBD1, goes unchecked for lack of DNA. The source of this sequence is a human donor with ulcerative colitis or Crohn's disease, or a healthy co-twin of an affected twin (not recorded which). CDR3 sequence reads: CASSSRTGPNTGELFF.